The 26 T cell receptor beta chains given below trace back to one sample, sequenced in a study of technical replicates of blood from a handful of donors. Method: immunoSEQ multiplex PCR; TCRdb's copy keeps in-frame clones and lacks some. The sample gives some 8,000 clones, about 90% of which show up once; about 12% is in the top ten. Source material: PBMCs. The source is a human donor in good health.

This CDR3 is CASSRRDRGNTGELFF. Here the CDR3 DNA reads TGTGCCAGCAGCCGTAGGGACAGGGGGAACACCGGGGAGCTGTTTTTT. The rearrangement links TRBV5-6 to TRBJ2-2; 10 bases agree with TRBD1. This CDR3 has 16 residues. CDR1 is SGHDT and CDR2 is YYEEEE in the germline V gene. V shed 4 bases, J shed 1 base, and the junction held 4 bases outside the gene matches. The whole variable domain, remainder taken from reference TRBV5-6 and TRBJ2-2, is DAGVTQSPTHLIKTRGQQVTLRCSPKSGHDTVSWYQQALGQGPQFIFQYYEEEERQRGNFPDRFSGHQFPNYSSELNVNALLLGDSALYLCASSRRDRGNTGELFFGEGSRLTVL.

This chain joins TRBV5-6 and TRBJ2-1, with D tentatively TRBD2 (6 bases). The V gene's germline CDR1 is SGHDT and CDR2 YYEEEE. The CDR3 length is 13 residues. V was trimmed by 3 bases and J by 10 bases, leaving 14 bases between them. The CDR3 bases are TGTGCCAGCAGCTGGGACTTGTTGAGGGAGCAGTTCTTC. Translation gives CASSWDLLREQFF.

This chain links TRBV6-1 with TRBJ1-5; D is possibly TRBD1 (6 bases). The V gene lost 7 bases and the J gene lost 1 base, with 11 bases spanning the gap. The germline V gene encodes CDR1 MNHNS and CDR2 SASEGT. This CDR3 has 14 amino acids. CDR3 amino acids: CASTGQGSNQPQHF. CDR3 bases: TGTGCCAGCACCGGCCAGGGGAGCAATCAGCCCCAGCATTTT.

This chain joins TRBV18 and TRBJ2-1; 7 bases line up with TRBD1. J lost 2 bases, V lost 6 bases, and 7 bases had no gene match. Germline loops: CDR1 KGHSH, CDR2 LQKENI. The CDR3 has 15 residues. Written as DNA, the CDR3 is TGTGCCAGCTCCCCAGGGACAGCCACCTACAATGAGCAGTTCTTC. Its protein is CASSPGTATYNEQFF.

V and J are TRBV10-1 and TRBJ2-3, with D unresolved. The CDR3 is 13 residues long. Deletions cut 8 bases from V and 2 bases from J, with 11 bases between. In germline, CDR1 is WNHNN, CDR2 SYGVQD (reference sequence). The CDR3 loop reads CASLNPLTDTQYF. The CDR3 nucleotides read TGCGCCAGCTTAAATCCCCTCACAGATACGCAGTATTTT.

The CDR3 sequence is CASSYSRGGGQPQHF. CDR3 bases: TGTGCCAGCAGTTACTCGAGAGGGGGGGGACAGCCCCAGCATTTT. The chain is built from TRBV6-5 and TRBJ1-5; TRBD1 is a possible D gene (6 bases). CDR3 length equals 15 residues. V was pared by 0 bases and J by 7 bases, with 13 bases between. Germline V gives CDR1 MNHEY, CDR2 SVGAGI.

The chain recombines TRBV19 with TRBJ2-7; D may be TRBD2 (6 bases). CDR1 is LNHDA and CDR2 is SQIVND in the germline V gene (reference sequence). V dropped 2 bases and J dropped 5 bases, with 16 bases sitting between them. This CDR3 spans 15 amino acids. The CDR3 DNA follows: TGTGCCAGTAGTATAAGCCTGGAACTAGCCCACGAGCAGTACTTC. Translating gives CASSISLELAHEQYF.

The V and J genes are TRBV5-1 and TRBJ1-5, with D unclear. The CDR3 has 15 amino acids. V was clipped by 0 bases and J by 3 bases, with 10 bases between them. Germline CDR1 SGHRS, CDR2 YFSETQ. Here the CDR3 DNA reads TGCGCCAGCAGCTTGGCCGGCAGGTTCAATCAGCCCCAGCATTTT. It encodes CASSLAGRFNQPQHF.

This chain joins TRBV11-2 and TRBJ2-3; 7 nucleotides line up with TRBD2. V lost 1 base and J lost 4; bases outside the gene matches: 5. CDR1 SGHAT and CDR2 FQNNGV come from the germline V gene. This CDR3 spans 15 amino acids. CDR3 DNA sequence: TGTGCCAGCAGCTTAGGAGCGGGATCCCCAGATACGCAGTATTTT. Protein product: CASSLGAGSPDTQYF.

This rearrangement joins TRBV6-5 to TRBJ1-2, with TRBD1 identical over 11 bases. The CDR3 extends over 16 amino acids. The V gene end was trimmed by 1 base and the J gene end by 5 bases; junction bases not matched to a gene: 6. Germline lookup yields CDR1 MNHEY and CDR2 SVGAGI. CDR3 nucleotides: TGTGCCAGCAGTTACTTCAGGACAGGGGGCGGGTATGGCTACACCTTC. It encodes CASSYFRTGGGYGYTF.

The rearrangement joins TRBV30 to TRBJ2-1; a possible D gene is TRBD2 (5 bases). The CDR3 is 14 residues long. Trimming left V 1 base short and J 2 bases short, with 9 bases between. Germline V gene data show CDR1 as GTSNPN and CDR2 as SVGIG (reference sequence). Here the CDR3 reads CAWSAGGPYNEQFF. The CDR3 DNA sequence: TGTGCCTGGAGTGCTGGAGGCCCCTACAATGAGCAGTTCTTC.

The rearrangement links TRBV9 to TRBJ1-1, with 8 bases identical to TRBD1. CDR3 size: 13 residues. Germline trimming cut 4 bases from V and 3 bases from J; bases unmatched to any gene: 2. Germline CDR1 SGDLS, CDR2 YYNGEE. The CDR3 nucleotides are TGTGCCAGCAGCACGGGACAGGACACTGAAGCTTTCTTT. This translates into CASSTGQDTEAFF.

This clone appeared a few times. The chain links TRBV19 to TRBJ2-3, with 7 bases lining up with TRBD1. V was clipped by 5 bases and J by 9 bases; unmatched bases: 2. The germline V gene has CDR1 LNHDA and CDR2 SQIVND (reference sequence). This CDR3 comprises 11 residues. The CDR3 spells CASSAGGTQYF. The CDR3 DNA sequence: TGTGCCAGTAGTGCAGGGGGAACGCAGTATTTT.

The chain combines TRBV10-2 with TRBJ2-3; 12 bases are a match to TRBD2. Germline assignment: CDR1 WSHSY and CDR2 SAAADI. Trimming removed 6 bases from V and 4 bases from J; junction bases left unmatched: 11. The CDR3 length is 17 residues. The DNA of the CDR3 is TGCGCCAGCAGGAGACTAGCGGGAGATATAAGTGCAGATACGCAGTATTTT. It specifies CASRRLAGDISADTQYF.

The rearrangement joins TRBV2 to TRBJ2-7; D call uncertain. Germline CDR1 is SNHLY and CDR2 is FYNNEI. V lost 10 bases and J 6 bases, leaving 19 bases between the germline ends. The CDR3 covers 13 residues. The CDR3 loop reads CAILTPHTGEQYF. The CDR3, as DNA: TGTGCCATCTTGACCCCCCACACGGGCGAGCAGTACTTC.

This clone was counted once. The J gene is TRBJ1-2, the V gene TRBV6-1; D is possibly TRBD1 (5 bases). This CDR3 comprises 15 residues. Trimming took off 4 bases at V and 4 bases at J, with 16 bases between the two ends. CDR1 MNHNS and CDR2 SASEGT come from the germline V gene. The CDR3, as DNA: TGTGCCAGCAGTGCAATGACAGAGTCCCGCTATGGCTACACCTTC. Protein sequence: CASSAMTESRYGYTF.

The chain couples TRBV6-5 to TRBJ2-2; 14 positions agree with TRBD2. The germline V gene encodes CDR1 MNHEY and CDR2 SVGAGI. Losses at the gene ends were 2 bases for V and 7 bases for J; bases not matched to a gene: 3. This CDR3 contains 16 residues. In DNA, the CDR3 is TGTGCCAGCAGTTACGGGACTAGCGGGAGTTTCGGGGAGCTGTTTTTT. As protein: CASSYGTSGSFGELFF.

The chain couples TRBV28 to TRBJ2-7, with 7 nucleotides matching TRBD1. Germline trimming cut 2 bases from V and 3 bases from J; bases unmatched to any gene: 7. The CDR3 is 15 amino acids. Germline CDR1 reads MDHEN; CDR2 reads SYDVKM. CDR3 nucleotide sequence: TGTGCCAGCAGTTTAGGGCCGGGACAGAGCTACGAGCAGTACTTC. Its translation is CASSLGPGQSYEQYF.

The CDR3 loop reads CASSIGTGGRRETQYF. The CDR3 DNA sequence: TGTGCCAGTAGTATAGGGACAGGGGGGAGGCGAGAGACCCAGTACTTC. This chain uses TRBV19 with TRBJ2-5; 10 bases line up with TRBD1. The CDR3 has 16 residues. V dropped 1 base and J dropped 4; count of bases not matched to a gene: 6. The germline V gene encodes CDR1 LNHDA and CDR2 SQIVND (reference sequence).

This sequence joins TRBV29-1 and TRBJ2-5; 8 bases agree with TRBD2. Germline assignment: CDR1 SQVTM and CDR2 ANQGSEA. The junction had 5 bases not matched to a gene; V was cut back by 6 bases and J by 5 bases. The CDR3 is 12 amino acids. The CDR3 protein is CSVSTSDETQYF. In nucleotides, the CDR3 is TGCAGCGTCTCGACTAGCGATGAGACCCAGTACTTC.

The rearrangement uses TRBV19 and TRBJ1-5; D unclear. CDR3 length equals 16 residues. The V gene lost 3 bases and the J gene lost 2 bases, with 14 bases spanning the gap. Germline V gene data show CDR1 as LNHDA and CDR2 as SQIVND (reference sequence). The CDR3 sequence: CASSMKGWGGNQPQHF. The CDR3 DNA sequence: TGTGCCAGTAGTATGAAGGGTTGGGGAGGCAATCAGCCCCAGCATTTT.

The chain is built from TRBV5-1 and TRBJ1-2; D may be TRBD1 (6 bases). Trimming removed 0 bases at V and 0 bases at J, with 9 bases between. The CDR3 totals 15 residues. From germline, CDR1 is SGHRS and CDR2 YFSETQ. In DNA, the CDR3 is TGCGCCAGCAGCTTGGGGACAGAGACTAACTATGGCTACACCTTC. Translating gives CASSLGTETNYGYTF.

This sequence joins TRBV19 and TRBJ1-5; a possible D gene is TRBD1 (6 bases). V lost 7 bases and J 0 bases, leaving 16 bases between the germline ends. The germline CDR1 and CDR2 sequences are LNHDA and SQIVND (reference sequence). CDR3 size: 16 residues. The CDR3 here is CASNPPRTVSNQPQHF. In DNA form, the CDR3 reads TGTGCCAGTAACCCTCCCCGGACAGTTAGCAATCAGCCCCAGCATTTT.

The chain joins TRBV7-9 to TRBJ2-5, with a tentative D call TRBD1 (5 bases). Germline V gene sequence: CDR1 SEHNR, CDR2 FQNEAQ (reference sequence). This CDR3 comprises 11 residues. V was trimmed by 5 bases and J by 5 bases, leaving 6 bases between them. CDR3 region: CASSPGETQYF. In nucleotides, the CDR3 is TGTGCCAGCAGCCCAGGGGAGACCCAGTACTTC.

For the CDR3, the DNA is TGTGCCAGCAGCCGTGGTCGGACTAGCGGTAATACGCAGTATTTT. This encodes CASSRGRTSGNTQYF. The J gene is TRBJ2-3, the V gene TRBV6-1, with 10 positions matching TRBD2. CDR1 MNHNS and CDR2 SASEGT come from the germline V gene. There are 15 residues in the CDR3. V shed 6 bases and J 7 bases; nucleotides not matched to a gene: 10.

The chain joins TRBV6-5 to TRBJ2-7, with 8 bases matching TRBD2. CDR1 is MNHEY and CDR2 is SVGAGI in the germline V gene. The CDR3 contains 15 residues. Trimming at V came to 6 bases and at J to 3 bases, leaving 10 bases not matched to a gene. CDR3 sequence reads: CASSPLAAGDYEQYF. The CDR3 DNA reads TGTGCCAGCAGCCCTCTTGCAGCGGGGGACTACGAGCAGTACTTC.